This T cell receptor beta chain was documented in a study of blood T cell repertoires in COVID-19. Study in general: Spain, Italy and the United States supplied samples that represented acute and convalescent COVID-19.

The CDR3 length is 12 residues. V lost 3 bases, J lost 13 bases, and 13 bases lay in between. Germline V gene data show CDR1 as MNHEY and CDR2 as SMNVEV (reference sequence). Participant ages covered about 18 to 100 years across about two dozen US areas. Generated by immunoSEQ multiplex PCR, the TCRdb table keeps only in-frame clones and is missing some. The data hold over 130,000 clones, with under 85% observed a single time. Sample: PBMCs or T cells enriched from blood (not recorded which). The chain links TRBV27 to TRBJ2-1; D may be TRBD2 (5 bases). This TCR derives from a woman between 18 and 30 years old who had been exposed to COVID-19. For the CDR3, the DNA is TGTGCCAGCAGTTTGGGGAGAGGACCCCAGTTCTTC. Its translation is CASSLGRGPQFF.